The entry below describes one T cell receptor (beta chain). These data originate in a study of T cell responses to AZD1222 COVID-19 vaccine. The germline gives CDR1 MNHEY, CDR2 SMNVEV (reference sequence). CDR3 size: 20 residues. The germline V and J ends were trimmed by 2 bases and 5 bases, with 28 bases remaining between them. The data were produced by immunoSEQ multiplex PCR, yet TCRdb's version contains in-frame clones alone and is incomplete. The repertoire consists of 75,000 to 95,000 clones, with 85% occurring once and the leading ten covering more than 3.5%. Pooling covered second doses at about 4 or about 12 weeks.

The receptor comes from an adult who received the AZD1222 COVID-19 vaccine. This chain links TRBV27 with TRBJ2-4; possibly TRBD1 for D (8 bases). This sample comprised peripheral blood, obtained 28 days after the second AZD1222 dose. The CDR3 protein is CASSLRTVDRGPRGENIQYF. For the CDR3, the DNA is TGTGCCAGCAGTTTAAGGACCGTTGACAGGGGCCCCCGGGGGGAAAACATTCAGTACTTC.